Presented here are 29 T cell receptor beta chains from one specimen sequenced in a study of T cell changes during pregnancy in multiple sclerosis. The data were produced by immunoSEQ multiplex PCR, yet TCRdb's version contains in-frame clones alone and is incomplete. The sample records tens of thousands of clones, 90% to 95% being singletons. The material sequenced was peripheral blood, taken in the third trimester of pregnancy. These receptors were obtained from a female donor in good health, enrolled as a control in a pregnancy study.

The chain has TRBV5-4 and TRBJ2-5, with 7 bases that match TRBD2. The end of the DNA fits TRBJ2-7 better, so the J call may be wrong. The germline gives CDR1 SGHNT, CDR2 YYREEE (reference sequence). The CDR3 runs to 15 residues. The CDR3 bases are TGTGCCAGCAGCTTGAACGGCGGGGGTATTAACGAGCAGTACTTC. This codes for CASSLNGGGINEQYF.

This sequence joins TRBV12-5 and TRBJ1-5, with TRBD1 matching 10 bases. Trimming at V came to 1 base and at J to 1 base, leaving 4 bases not matched to a gene. In germline, CDR1 is LGHNT, CDR2 FRNRAP. The CDR3 is 17 residues long. Here the CDR3 DNA reads TGTGCTAGTGGTTTGGCGACAGGGGGCACGAGCAATCAGCCCCAGCATTTT. Its protein is CASGLATGGTSNQPQHF.

The rearrangement uses TRBV19 and TRBJ1-2, with 7 bases that match TRBD1. Germline-derived CDR1 and CDR2 are LNHDA and SQIVND (reference sequence). This CDR3 region has 14 residues. V lost 5 bases, J lost 7 bases, and 10 bases stayed unmatched. Here the CDR3 DNA reads TGTGCCAGTAGTTTCACCGGGACAGCAATTGGCTACACCTTC. Translating it yields CASSFTGTAIGYTF.

The chain recombines TRBV7-3 with TRBJ2-7; D gene uncertain. V was clipped by 0 bases and J by 2 bases, with 11 bases between them. This CDR3 region has 15 residues. Germline loops: CDR1 SGHTA, CDR2 FQGTGA. The CDR3 region is CASSLTGDGTYEQYF. The CDR3 DNA follows: TGTGCCAGCAGCTTAACCGGAGACGGTACCTACGAGCAGTACTTC.

This chain connects TRBV18 to TRBJ2-3, with D maybe TRBD2 (6 bases). CDR3 length equals 13 residues. CDR1 is KGHSH and CDR2 is LQKENI in the germline V gene. The CDR3 coding sequence is TGTGCGTCGGGGGAAACTAGCACAGATACGCAGTATTTT. It translates to CASGETSTDTQYF.

This clone was observed a single time. The chain uses TRBV5-1 and TRBJ2-3, with D possibly being TRBD2 (5 bases). Germline V gene lookup returns CDR1 SGHRS and CDR2 YFSETQ. The V and J ends lost 4 bases and 3 bases respectively, with 12 bases between them. The CDR3 has 14 residues. In nucleotides, the CDR3 is TGCGCCAGCAGCGCTACTAGTGGTACAGATACGCAGTATTTT. This encodes CASSATSGTDTQYF.

This sequence joins TRBV6-5 and TRBJ2-3; the match to TRBD2 covers 8 bases. This CDR3 has 15 residues. J was trimmed by 3 bases and V by 2 bases; bases with no gene match: 4. Germline V gene sequence: CDR1 MNHEY, CDR2 SVGAGI. The DNA of the CDR3 is TGTGCCAGCAGTTACACGACTAGCGAGACAGATACGCAGTATTTT. Residues: CASSYTTSETDTQYF.

The rearrangement joins TRBV20-1 to TRBJ2-7; D not resolved. The CDR3 has 11 amino acids. V dropped 6 bases and J dropped 5 bases, with 11 bases sitting between them. From germline, CDR1 is DFQATT and CDR2 SNEGSKA (reference sequence). The CDR3 nucleotides read TGCAGTGCGCATTCAGTGGACGAGCAGTACTTC. Its protein is CSAHSVDEQYF.

The rearrangement links TRBV2 to TRBJ2-6, with 7 positions matching TRBD1. The V segment lost 6 bases and the J segment 4 bases; nucleotides outside the gene matches: 6. CDR1 and CDR2 (germline): SNHLY, FYNNEI. There are 15 residues in the CDR3. DNA for the CDR3: TGTGCCAGCAGCCTAGGGGGCGCCGGGGCCAACGTCCTGACTTTC. This gives the protein CASSLGGAGANVLTF.

This chain connects TRBV6-6 to TRBJ2-7; the D is unclear. Trimming removed 4 bases at V and 2 bases at J, with 6 bases between. Germline V gene data show CDR1 as MNHNY and CDR2 as SVGAGI (reference sequence). This CDR3 is built from 12 residues. The CDR3 sequence is CASSSLPYEQYF. The CDR3 region has the DNA TGTGCCAGCAGTTCCCTCCCCTACGAGCAGTACTTC.

The CDR3 region is CASSLGGATDTQYF. The DNA for the CDR3 is TGTGCCAGCAGCTTGGGAGGGGCCACAGATACGCAGTATTTT. This chain connects TRBV11-3 to TRBJ2-3; 7 bases align to TRBD2. Germline CDR1 reads SGHNT; CDR2 reads YENEEA. This CDR3 has 14 amino acids. After removal of 3 bases from V and 2 bases from J, the junction contained 2 bases not matched to a gene. Filled out from reference TRBV11-3 and TRBJ2-3, the complete variable domain reads EAGVVQSPRYKIIEKKQPVAFWCNPISGHNTLYWYLQNLGQGPELLIRYENEEAVDDSQLPKDRFSAERLKGVDSTLKIQPAELGDSAVYLCASSLGGATDTQYFGPGTRLTVL.

CDR3 sequence: CASSQDFGGLSNQPQHF. In nucleotides, the CDR3 is TGCGCCAGCAGCCAAGATTTCGGGGGACTTAGCAATCAGCCCCAGCATTTT. The rearrangement uses TRBV4-3 and TRBJ1-5, with D perhaps TRBD1 (5 bases). The length of the CDR3 is 17 residues. Germline CDR1 and CDR2: LGHNA and YSLEER. V lost 0 bases and J 0 bases, leaving 12 bases between the germline ends.

The J gene is TRBJ2-7, the V gene TRBV5-4; D is possibly TRBD1 (6 bases). Germline V CDR1 and CDR2: SGHNT, YYREEE (reference sequence). This CDR3 contains 14 residues. Trimming took 1 base from V and 2 from J, leaving 10 bases between them. The CDR3 loop is CASSLYPGAYEQYF. The CDR3 nucleotides read TGTGCCAGCAGCTTGTACCCAGGGGCCTACGAGCAGTACTTC.

The chain carries TRBV15 and TRBJ1-1; D is unclear. Trimming shortened V by 4 bases and J by 3 bases, and 12 bases separated the two germline ends. This CDR3 comprises 14 residues. In germline, CDR1 is LNHNV, CDR2 YYDKDF (reference sequence). The CDR3, as DNA: TGTGCCACCAGCACAACTAGGATCGACACTGAAGCTTTCTTT. Translation gives CATSTTRIDTEAFF.

The chain joins TRBV27 to TRBJ1-5; D is possibly TRBD1 (5 bases). Germline-derived CDR1 and CDR2 are MNHEY and SMNVEV (reference sequence). CDR3 length equals 14 residues. Trimming removed 5 bases from V and 5 bases from J, with 13 bases in between. The CDR3 DNA sequence: TGTGCCAGCAGTCCCAGGGCCCACCATCAGCCCCAGCATTTT. This codes for CASSPRAHHQPQHF.

V usage is TRBV25-1 and J usage is TRBJ1-2, with 8 bases lining up with TRBD1. This CDR3 has 13 amino acids. The V gene end was trimmed by 4 bases and the J gene end by 7 bases; junction bases not matched to a gene: 5. Germline CDR1 reads MGHDK; CDR2 reads SYGVNS. DNA of the CDR3: TGTGCCAGCAGTGCTCAGGGGGCGCTTGGCTACACCTTC. Its translation is CASSAQGALGYTF.

The chain joins TRBV7-2 to TRBJ2-7; D not resolved. The V end lost 5 bases, the J end lost 0 bases, and 8 bases lay between the germline ends. Looked up from germline, CDR1 is SGHTA and CDR2 is FQGNSA. The CDR3 is made up of 13 amino acids. The DNA for the CDR3 is TGTGCCAGCAGCCAGGCGAGCTCCTACGAGCAGTACTTC. This sequence encodes CASSQASSYEQYF.

The V and J genes are TRBV5-1 and TRBJ2-1; 10 nucleotides agree with TRBD2. CDR1 is SGHRS and CDR2 is YFSETQ in the germline V gene. V lost 7 bases, J lost 6 bases, and 7 bases stayed unmatched. The length of the CDR3 is 14 residues. CDR3 nucleotide sequence: TGCGCCAGCGAGAGCGGGAGGGTAGGCAATGAGCAGTTCTTC. Its translation: CASESGRVGNEQFF. Combining the CDR3 with reference TRBV5-1 and TRBJ2-1 gives the whole variable domain KAGVTQTPRYLIKTRGQQVTLSCSPISGHRSVSWYQQTPGQGLQFLFEYFSETQRNKGNFPGRFSGRQFSNSRSEMNVSTLELGDSALYLCASESGRVGNEQFFGPGTRLTVL.

J is TRBJ2-3 and V is TRBV9, with D tentatively TRBD2 (7 bases). The CDR3 contains 15 residues. The germline gives CDR1 SGDLS, CDR2 YYNGEE. V was cut by 4 bases and J by 2 bases, with 14 bases left in between. This CDR3 is CASSPWGGTTDTQYF. The CDR3 nucleotides read TGTGCCAGCAGCCCATGGGGGGGCACCACAGATACGCAGTATTTT.

This chain links TRBV18 with TRBJ2-7; no reliable D call. Deletions cut 4 bases from V and 3 bases from J, with 10 bases between. Germline loops: CDR1 KGHSH, CDR2 LQKENI. The CDR3 is 13 amino acids. The CDR3 nucleotides are TGTGCCAGCTCACAGAGCTCCCTCTACGAGCAGTACTTC. Translation gives CASSQSSLYEQYF.

CDR3 loop: CASSVAGAQANEQFF. As DNA, the CDR3 is TGTGCCAGCAGCGTAGCCGGAGCACAAGCCAATGAGCAGTTCTTC. V is TRBV9 and J is TRBJ2-1; D is ambiguous. The ends were cut back, 0 bases at V and 6 bases at J, with 13 bases in the middle. CDR3 length: 15 amino acids. Germline CDR1 reads SGDLS; CDR2 reads YYNGEE.

In its sample, this clone was seen once. The chain recombines TRBV2 with TRBJ2-2, with TRBD2 identical over 10 bases. The CDR3 loop spans 16 amino acids. V gave up 5 bases and J gave up 4 bases; unmatched junction bases: 7. Germline loops: CDR1 SNHLY, CDR2 FYNNEI. CDR3 protein: CASSPGGLAPTGELFF. The CDR3 nucleotides read TGTGCCAGCAGTCCCGGGGGACTAGCGCCCACCGGGGAGCTGTTTTTT.

This clone showed up just once. This chain connects TRBV4-3 to TRBJ2-7; D is unclear. The V end lost 0 bases, the J end lost 2 bases, and 8 bases lay between the germline ends. CDR3 length: 14 amino acids. Germline CDR1 and CDR2: LGHNA and YSLEER. Here the CDR3 DNA reads TGCGCCAGCAGCCAAGATAGAGGAGCCTACGAGCAGTACTTC. Protein sequence: CASSQDRGAYEQYF.

This clone showed up just once. The chain is built from TRBV30 and TRBJ1-6; 8 bases line up with TRBD1. This CDR3 has 13 residues. V was clipped by 8 bases and J by 7 bases; unmatched bases: 7. CDR1 and CDR2 from the germline V gene are GTSNPN and SVGIG (reference sequence). CDR3 in amino acids: CAAWTGFNSPLHF. Written as DNA, the CDR3 is TGTGCCGCATGGACAGGGTTCAATTCACCCCTCCACTTT.

The CDR3, as DNA: TGTGCCAGCAGCTTAAAGGTGCAGGGGAATGAGCCCCAGCATTTT. Its translation: CASSLKVQGNEPQHF. This chain uses TRBV7-9 with TRBJ1-5; maybe TRBD1 (6 bases). CDR1 SEHNR and CDR2 FQNEAQ come from the germline V gene (reference sequence). The CDR3 runs 15 residues. The V gene lost 2 bases and the J gene lost 8 bases, with 16 bases spanning the gap.

The chain recombines TRBV16 with TRBJ1-3, with TRBD1 as a possible D gene (6 bases). The germline V gene has CDR1 KGHSY and CDR2 FQNENV. The CDR3 length is 13 residues. V was shortened by 3 bases and J by 10 bases, with 13 bases between the two germline ends. CDR3: CASSHVEGDTIYF. CDR3 nucleotides: TGTGCCAGCAGCCACGTCGAGGGGGATACCATATATTTT.

The chain links TRBV6-5 to TRBJ1-1; a weak D match, TRBD1 (6 bases). Germline V gene data show CDR1 as MNHEY and CDR2 as SVGAGI. CDR3 length equals 13 residues. V was trimmed by 6 bases and J by 6 bases, leaving 14 bases between them. CDR3: CASRTGGLPEAFF. Here the CDR3 DNA reads TGTGCCAGCAGGACGGGGGGGCTCCCTGAAGCTTTCTTT.

The J gene is TRBJ1-1, the V gene TRBV7-2; no definite D call. The length of the CDR3 is 14 residues. V lost 5 bases, J lost 0 bases, and 10 bases lay in between. Looked up from germline, CDR1 is SGHTA and CDR2 is FQGNSA. CDR3 nucleotides: TGTGCCAGCAGCCCCAGGATTATGAACACTGAAGCTTTCTTT. This codes for CASSPRIMNTEAFF.

The V call is TRBV15, the J call TRBJ2-7, with a possible D match to TRBD2 (6 bases). Germline assignment: CDR1 LNHNV and CDR2 YYDKDF (reference sequence). There are 11 residues in the CDR3. The V gene lost 5 bases and the J gene lost 9 bases, with 11 bases spanning the gap. This chain's CDR3 is CATSFRGRQYF. The CDR3 coding sequence is TGTGCCACCAGCTTCCGGGGGAGGCAGTACTTC.